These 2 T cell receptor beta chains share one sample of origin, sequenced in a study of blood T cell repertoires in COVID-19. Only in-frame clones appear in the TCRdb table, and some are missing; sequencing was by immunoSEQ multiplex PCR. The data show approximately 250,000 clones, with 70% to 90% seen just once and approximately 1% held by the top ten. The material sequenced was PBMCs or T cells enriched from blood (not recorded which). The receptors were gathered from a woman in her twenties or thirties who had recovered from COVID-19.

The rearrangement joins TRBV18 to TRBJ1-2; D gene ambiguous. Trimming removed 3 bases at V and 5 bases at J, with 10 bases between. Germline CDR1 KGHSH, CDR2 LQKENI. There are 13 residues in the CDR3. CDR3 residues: CASSPLRGYGYTF. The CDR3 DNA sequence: TGTGCCAGCTCACCCCTCCGGGGTTATGGCTACACCTTC.

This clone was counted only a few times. The CDR3 is CASSGGGVYPYEQYF. The CDR3 DNA is TGTGCCAGCAGTGGTGGGGGGGTCTATCCTTACGAGCAGTACTTC. V is TRBV11-3 and J is TRBJ2-7, with 7 bases that match TRBD2. Per germline, CDR1 SGHNT and CDR2 YENEEA. Losses at the gene ends were 6 bases for V and 4 bases for J; bases not matched to a gene: 12. The CDR3 extends over 15 amino acids.